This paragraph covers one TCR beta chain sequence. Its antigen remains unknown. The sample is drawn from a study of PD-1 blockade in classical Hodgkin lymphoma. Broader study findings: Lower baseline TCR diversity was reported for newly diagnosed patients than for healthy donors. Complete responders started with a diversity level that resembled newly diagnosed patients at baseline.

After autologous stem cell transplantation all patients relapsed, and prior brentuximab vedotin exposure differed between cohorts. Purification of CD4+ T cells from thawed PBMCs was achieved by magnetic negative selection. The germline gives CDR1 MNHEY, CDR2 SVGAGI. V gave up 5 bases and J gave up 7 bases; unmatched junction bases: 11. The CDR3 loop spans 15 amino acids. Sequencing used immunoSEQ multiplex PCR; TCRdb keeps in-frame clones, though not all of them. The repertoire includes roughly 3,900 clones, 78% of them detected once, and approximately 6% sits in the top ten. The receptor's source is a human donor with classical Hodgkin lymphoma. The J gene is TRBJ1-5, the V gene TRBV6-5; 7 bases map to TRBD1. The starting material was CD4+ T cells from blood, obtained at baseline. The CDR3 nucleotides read TGTGCCAGCAGTCTTGGACAGGAACCATGGCAGCCCCAGCATTTT. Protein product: CASSLGQEPWQPQHF.